Listed below are T cell receptor beta chains from one sample, sequenced in a study of graft-versus-host responses after intestinal transplantation. These receptors' targets are unknown. Repertoires were generated with immunoSEQ multiplex PCR, while TCRdb's copy carries only in-frame clones and drops some. The data show about 120,000 clones, 85% to 95% seen once. The sequences come from unstimulated CD8+ T cells sorted from spleen or lymph node cells, collected before intestinal transplant. The receptors were gathered from a human donor who received an intestinal transplant. CDR3s include the opening cysteine and the closing phenylalanine or tryptophan. The D gene is left open where the match is weak. Only some rows state a clone size, as once, few, many or a class for expanded clones.

len: 15
v_gene: TRBV7-8
d_gene: TRBD1
abundance: -
j_gene: TRBJ1-2
CDR3nt: TGTGCCAGCAGCTTAGACCACAGGGGTGCCGGAGGCTACACCTTC
CDR3aa: CASSLDHRGAGGYTF

len: 12
v_gene: TRBV14
d_gene: -
abundance: -
j_gene: TRBJ2-1
CDR3nt: TGTGCCAGCAGCACGCTCCTCCGCCGGTCGTTCTTC
CDR3aa: CASSTLLRRSFF

len: 16
v_gene: TRBV5-1
d_gene: TRBD1
abundance: -
j_gene: TRBJ1-1
CDR3nt: TGCGCCAGCAGCTTGGACACGGGACAGGTGAACACTGAAGCTTTCTTT
CDR3aa: CASSLDTGQVNTEAFF

len: 10
v_gene: TRBV20-1
d_gene: -
abundance: -
j_gene: TRBJ2-7
CDR3nt: TGCAGTGCTATTAACTACGAGCAGTACTTC
CDR3aa: CSAINYEQYF

len: 13
v_gene: TRBV7-6
d_gene: -
abundance: -
j_gene: TRBJ1-1
CDR3nt: TGTGCCAGCAGCTTAGGGGGCGCGACTGAAGCTTTCTTT
CDR3aa: CASSLGGATEAFF

len: 10
v_gene: TRBV6-1
d_gene: -
abundance: -
j_gene: TRBJ1-5
CDR3nt: TGTGCCAGCAGCTCTCAGCCCCAGCATTTT
CDR3aa: CASSSQPQHF

len: 16
v_gene: TRBV29-1
d_gene: TRBD2
abundance: -
j_gene: TRBJ2-1
CDR3nt: TGCAGCGTTGAAAGTCGGGGACTAGCGGGGGCCAATGAGCAGTTCTTC
CDR3aa: CSVESRGLAGANEQFF

len: 13
v_gene: TRBV28
d_gene: -
abundance: once
j_gene: TRBJ2-7
CDR3nt: TGTGCCAGCAGTGTCGGCAAAAGCTACGAGCAGTACTTC
CDR3aa: CASSVGKSYEQYF

len: 13
v_gene: TRBV5-6
d_gene: -
abundance: -
j_gene: TRBJ2-7
CDR3nt: TGTGCCAGCAGCTTGTATCGCACCTACGAGCAGTACTTC
CDR3aa: CASSLYRTYEQYF

len: 14
v_gene: TRBV6-6
d_gene: -
abundance: -
j_gene: TRBJ2-7
CDR3nt: TGTGCCAGCAGTTACCGGGGCGCCGCCTACGAGCAGTACTTC
CDR3aa: CASSYRGAAYEQYF